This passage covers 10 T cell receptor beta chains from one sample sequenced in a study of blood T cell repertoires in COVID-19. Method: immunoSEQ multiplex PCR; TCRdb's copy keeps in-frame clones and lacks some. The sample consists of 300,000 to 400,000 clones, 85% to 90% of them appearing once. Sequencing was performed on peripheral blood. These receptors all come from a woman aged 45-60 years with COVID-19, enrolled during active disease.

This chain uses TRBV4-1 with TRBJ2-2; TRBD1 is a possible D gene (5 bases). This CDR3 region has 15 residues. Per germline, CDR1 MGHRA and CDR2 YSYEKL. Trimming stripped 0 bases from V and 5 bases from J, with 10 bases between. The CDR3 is CASSQEMGRTGELFF. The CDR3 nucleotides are TGCGCCAGCAGCCAAGAAATGGGGCGTACCGGGGAGCTGTTTTTT.

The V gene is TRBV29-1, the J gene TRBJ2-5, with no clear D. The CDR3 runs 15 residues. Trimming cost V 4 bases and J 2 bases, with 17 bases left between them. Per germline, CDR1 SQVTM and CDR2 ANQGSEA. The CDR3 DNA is TGCAGCGTTGGACAAGAATCGACAAGACAAGAGACCCAGTACTTC. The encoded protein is CSVGQESTRQETQYF.

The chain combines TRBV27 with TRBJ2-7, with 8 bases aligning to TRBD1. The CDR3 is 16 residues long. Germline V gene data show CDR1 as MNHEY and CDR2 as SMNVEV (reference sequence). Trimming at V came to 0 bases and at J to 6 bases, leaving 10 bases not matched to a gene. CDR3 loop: CASSLSLGTGSREQYF. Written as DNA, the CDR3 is TGTGCCAGCAGTTTATCCCTCGGGACAGGAAGTCGCGAGCAGTACTTC.

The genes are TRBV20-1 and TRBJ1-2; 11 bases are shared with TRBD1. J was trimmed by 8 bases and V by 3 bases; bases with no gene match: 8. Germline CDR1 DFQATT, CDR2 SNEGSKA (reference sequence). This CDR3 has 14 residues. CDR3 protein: CSASLGQGAGGYTF. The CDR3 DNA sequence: TGCAGTGCTAGTCTCGGACAGGGGGCCGGAGGCTACACCTTC.

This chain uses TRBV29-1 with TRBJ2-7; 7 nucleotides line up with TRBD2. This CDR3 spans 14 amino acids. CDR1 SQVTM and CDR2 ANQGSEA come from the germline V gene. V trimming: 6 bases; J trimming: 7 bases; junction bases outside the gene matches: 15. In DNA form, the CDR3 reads TGCAGCGTCAAAGCGGGTGTCGTGGGGGGGGAGCAGTACTTC. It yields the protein CSVKAGVVGGEQYF.

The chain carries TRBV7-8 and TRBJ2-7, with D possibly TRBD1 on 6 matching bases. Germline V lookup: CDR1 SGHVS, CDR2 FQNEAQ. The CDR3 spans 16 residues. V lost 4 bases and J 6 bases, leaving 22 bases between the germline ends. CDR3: CASSSTTGTPVLEQYF. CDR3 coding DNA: TGTGCCAGCAGCTCAACGACCGGGACACCCGTCCTCGAGCAGTACTTC.

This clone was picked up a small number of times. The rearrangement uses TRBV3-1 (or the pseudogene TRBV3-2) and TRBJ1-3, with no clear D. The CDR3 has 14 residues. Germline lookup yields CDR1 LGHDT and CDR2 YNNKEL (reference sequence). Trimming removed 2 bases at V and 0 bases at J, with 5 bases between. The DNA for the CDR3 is TGTGCCAGCAGCCAAAAATACTCTGGAAACACCATATATTTT. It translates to CASSQKYSGNTIYF.

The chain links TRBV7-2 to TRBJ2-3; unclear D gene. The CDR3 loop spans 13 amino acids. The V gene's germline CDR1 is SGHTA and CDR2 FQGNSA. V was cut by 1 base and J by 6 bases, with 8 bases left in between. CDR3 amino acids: CASSLDQVDTQYF. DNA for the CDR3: TGTGCCAGCAGCTTAGATCAGGTGGATACGCAGTATTTT.

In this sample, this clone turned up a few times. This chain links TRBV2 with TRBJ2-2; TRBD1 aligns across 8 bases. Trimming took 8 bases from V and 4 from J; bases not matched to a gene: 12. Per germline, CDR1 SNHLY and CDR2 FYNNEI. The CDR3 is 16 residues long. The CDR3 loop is CASLKDRGSATGELFF. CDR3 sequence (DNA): TGTGCCAGCCTGAAAGACAGGGGATCAGCCACCGGGGAGCTGTTTTTT.

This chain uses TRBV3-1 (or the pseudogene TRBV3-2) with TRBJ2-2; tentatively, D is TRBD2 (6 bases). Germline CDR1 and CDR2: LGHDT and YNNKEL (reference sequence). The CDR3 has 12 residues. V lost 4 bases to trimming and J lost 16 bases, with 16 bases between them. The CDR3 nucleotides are TGTGCCAGCAGCCTGGGAGGCCGGAAGAGGTTTTTT. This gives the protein CASSLGGRKRFF.